Listed below are T cell receptor beta chains from one sample, sequenced in a study of blood T cells in healthy people across ages. TCRdb recomputed calls from the 5' RACE reads with MiXCR, one row per CDR3 protein. The sample lists hundreds of thousands of distinct CDR3 sequences, more than 40% occurring once. The sample was blood. The receptors originated from a woman aged 55-75 years in good health. Both conserved end residues are part of each CDR3. D genes are given only for firm matches. Clone size is given for some rows only: seen once, a few or many times, or a class if the clone is expanded.

cdr3_length j_call d_call v_call clone_size cdr3_aa cdr3_nt
15 TRBJ2-7 . TRBV21-1 once CASSKAGTGAYEQYF TGTGCCAGCAGCAAAGCGGGGACAGGGGCCTACGAGCAGTACTTC
14 TRBJ2-1 TRBD1 TRBV6-1 . CASSWTGTYNEQFF TGTGCCAGCAGTTGGACAGGGACCTACAATGAGCAGTTCTTC
12 TRBJ2-1 TRBD1 TRBV6-2/TRBV6-3 . CASRTGWYEQFF TGTGCCAGCAGGACAGGGTGGTATGAGCAGTTCTTC
14 TRBJ2-1 . TRBV10-3 . CATLSSGAHNEQFF TGTGCCACCCTTTCGTCCGGGGCCCACAATGAGCAGTTCTTC
14 TRBJ1-1 TRBD1 TRBV12-3/TRBV12-4 . CASRRTGEGTEAFF TGTGCCAGCAGGCGGACAGGGGAGGGCACTGAAGCTTTCTTT
12 TRBJ2-7 . TRBV5-1 . CASSLVFGEQYF TGCGCCAGCAGCTTGGTATTTGGCGAGCAGTACTTC
15 TRBJ1-1 TRBD1 TRBV5-1 . CASRIGQGAVTEAFF TGCGCCAGCAGAATAGGTCAGGGGGCTGTCACTGAAGCTTTCTTT
15 TRBJ2-5 . TRBV20-1 . CSAQGPGAEGETQYF TGCAGTGCTCAAGGCCCAGGAGCGGAGGGAGAGACCCAGTACTTC
14 TRBJ2-7 TRBD2 TRBV20-1 . CSARRAGASYEQYF TGCAGTGCTAGGAGAGCGGGAGCCTCCTACGAGCAGTACTTC
13 TRBJ2-1 . TRBV25-1 once CASSGTEDNEQFF TGTGCCAGCAGTGGCACCGAAGACAATGAGCAGTTCTTC
14 TRBJ1-2 . TRBV7-2 few CASSVEQGVGGYTF TGTGCCAGCAGCGTAGAACAGGGCGTGGGGGGCTACACCTTC
15 TRBJ2-5 . TRBV7-6 few CASSRGQKLEETQYF TGTGCCAGCAGCCGAGGACAGAAACTCGAAGAGACCCAGTACTTC
17 TRBJ1-5 . TRBV7-2 . CASSLVEGLRAYQPQHF TGTGCCAGCAGCTTAGTAGAGGGGCTTAGGGCATATCAGCCCCAGCATTTT
15 TRBJ2-7 TRBD2 TRBV30 . CAWRIGTSSSYEQYF TGTGCCTGGAGGATCGGGACTAGTAGTTCCTACGAGCAGTACTTC
13 TRBJ2-3 . TRBV20-1 many CSARGRGTDTQYF TGCAGTGCCAGGGGCAGGGGAACAGATACGCAGTATTTT
15 TRBJ2-7 TRBD2 TRBV12-3/TRBV12-4 . CASSPLAGGEPEQYF TGTGCCAGCAGTCCCCTGGCGGGAGGGGAACCCGAGCAGTACTTC
13 TRBJ2-7 . TRBV6-1 . CGTQLSSYNEQYF TGTGGCACCCAGTTATCTTCCTACAATGAGCAGTACTTC
15 TRBJ2-5 TRBD1 TRBV12-3/TRBV12-4 . CASREGQGRQETQYF TGTGCCAGCAGAGAGGGACAGGGACGCCAAGAGACCCAGTACTTC
11 TRBJ1-1 . TRBV6-5 . CASSSKGWAFF TGTGCCAGCAGTTCCAAAGGTTGGGCTTTCTTT
14 TRBJ1-5 . TRBV28 . CASVPGTGSQPQHF TGTGCCAGCGTCCCGGGAACAGGGAGTCAGCCCCAGCATTTT
13 TRBJ2-7 . TRBV27 . CASSFGRSGEQYF TGTGCCAGCAGTTTTGGGCGGTCGGGCGAGCAGTACTTC
15 TRBJ2-5 TRBD1 TRBV5-1 many CASSLGDRGQETQYF TGTGCCAGCAGCTTGGGGGACAGGGGGCAGGAGACCCAGTACTTC
14 TRBJ1-1 . TRBV3-1 . CASSRGGQVTEAFF TGTGCCAGCAGCCGAGGGGGGCAAGTCACTGAAGCTTTCTTT
14 TRBJ2-7 . TRBV7-6 . CASSLGGRDHEQYF TGTGCCAGCAGCTTAGGGGGCAGGGACCACGAGCAGTACTTC
14 TRBJ2-1 . TRBV20-1 once CSARAVSSYNEQFF TGCAGTGCGAGAGCGGTAAGCTCCTACAATGAGCAGTTCTTC
15 TRBJ2-5 . TRBV3-1 . CASSQDRGGIDPQYF TGTGCCAGCAGCCAAGATAGGGGGGGAATAGATCCCCAGTACTTC
15 TRBJ1-1 . TRBV6-4 . CASSPRWLLNTEAFF TGTGCCAGCAGCCCCAGGTGGCTTCTGAACACTGAAGCTTTCTTT
15 TRBJ2-7 TRBD1 TRBV5-1 few CASSPYRGPGYEQYF TGCGCCAGCAGCCCATACAGGGGGCCAGGCTACGAGCAGTACTTC
15 TRBJ2-1 . TRBV27 . CASSYQGFSYNEQFF TGTGCCAGCAGTTACCAGGGGTTCTCCTACAATGAGCAGTTCTTC
14 TRBJ2-5 . TRBV29-1 . CSVLVGAGLETQYF TGCAGCGTCCTCGTTGGGGCGGGGTTGGAGACCCAGTACTTT
15 TRBJ2-5 TRBD2 TRBV20-1 . CGASTSGRRLETQYF TGCGGTGCTAGCACCAGCGGGAGGCGGCTGGAGACCCAGTACTTC
14 TRBJ2-1 . TRBV18 once CASSPNLSYNEQFF TGTGCCAGCTCACCAAATCTATCCTACAATGAGCAGTTCTTC
16 TRBJ2-1 TRBD2 TRBV29-1 few CSVDSVSGRAGYEQFF TGCAGCGTTGATTCGGTTAGCGGGAGGGCCGGGTATGAGCAGTTCTTC
15 TRBJ1-4 TRBD1 TRBV7-9 . CASSPRDREYEKLFF TGTGCCAGCAGCCCGCGGGACAGGGAATATGAAAAACTGTTTTTT
15 TRBJ2-3 TRBD2 TRBV12-3/TRBV12-4 few CASSAAGEGPDTQYF TGTGCCAGCTCCGCGGCGGGAGAGGGTCCAGATACGCAGTATTTT
13 TRBJ2-3 . TRBV30 . CAWSPLRADTQYF TGTGCCTGGAGTCCGCTCCGGGCAGATACGCAGTATTTT
17 TRBJ2-7 TRBD1 TRBV4-3 few CASSQDTTDRVPYEQYF TGCGCCAGCAGCCAAGATACTACCGACAGGGTCCCCTACGAGCAGTACTTC
15 TRBJ2-7 TRBD2 TRBV29-1 few CSVEWTSGRNYEQYF TGCAGCGTTGAATGGACTAGCGGGAGGAACTACGAGCAGTACTTC
13 TRBJ1-2 . TRBV5-1 . CASRFSVEEGYTF TGCGCCAGCAGATTCTCTGTGGAGGAGGGCTACACCTTC
13 TRBJ1-1 TRBD1 TRBV12-3/TRBV12-4 . CASRTGGRTEAFF TGTGCCAGCAGGACAGGGGGCCGGACTGAAGCTTTCTTT
11 TRBJ1-2 TRBD1 TRBV28 few CATQRGLGYTF TGTGCCACCCAAAGGGGGCTCGGCTACACCTTC
15 TRBJ2-5 TRBD1 TRBV7-3 . CASSSGTGGEKTQYF TGTGCCAGCAGCTCCGGGACAGGGGGCGAGAAGACCCAGTACTTC
13 TRBJ2-7 . TRBV6-5 . CASRDSPMDEQYF TGTGCCAGCAGGGACTCCCCGATGGACGAGCAGTACTTC
12 TRBJ2-3 . TRBV6-6 . CAIRLGTDTQYF TGTGCCATCCGTCTCGGCACAGATACGCAGTATTTT
14 TRBJ2-5 TRBD2 TRBV15 . CATNVAGPNNEQYF TGTGCCACCAATGTAGCGGGACCGAACAATGAGCAGTACTTC
13 TRBJ2-1 TRBD2 TRBV29-1 . CSVEYVAGHEQFF TGCAGCGTTGAATACGTAGCGGGTCATGAGCAGTTCTTC
14 TRBJ1-4 TRBD1 TRBV5-1 . CASSRQGSSEKLFF TGCGCCAGCAGTCGACAGGGCTCGAGTGAAAAACTGTTTTTT
17 TRBJ2-2 . TRBV20-1 . CSARDTLAGVLTGELFF TGCAGTGCTAGAGATACCCTGGCAGGGGTTTTAACCGGGGAGCTGTTTTTT
16 TRBJ2-3 TRBD2 TRBV12-3/TRBV12-4 . CASSPSSGRRTDMQYF TGTGCCAGCAGCCCATCAAGCGGGAGGAGAACAGATATGCAGTATTTT
13 TRBJ2-7 . TRBV20-1 . CSAHFRARDEQYF TGCAGTGCCCATTTTCGGGCCCGCGACGAGCAGTACTTC
15 TRBJ1-2 . TRBV19 . CASTFGQAAHYGYTF TGTGCCAGTACTTTTGGGCAGGCTGCTCACTATGGCTACACCTTC
16 TRBJ1-5 TRBD1 TRBV6-6 . CASSRTGGDSNQPQHF TGTGCCAGCAGTAGGACAGGGGGGGATAGCAATCAGCCCCAGCATTTT
15 TRBJ2-7 TRBD1 TRBV5-1 . CASSRNRGRSYEQYF TGCGCCAGCAGCCGTAACAGGGGGCGCTCCTACGAGCAGTACTTC
14 TRBJ1-2 TRBD1 TRBV2 . CASSETDRAYGYTF TGTGCCAGCAGTGAGACGGACAGGGCCTATGGCTACACCTTC
18 TRBJ2-3 . TRBV7-9 . CASSLLNEREERTDTQYF TGTGCCAGCAGCTTACTAAACGAGCGAGAGGAGAGGACAGATACGCAGTATTTT
14 TRBJ2-7 . TRBV6-2/TRBV6-3 . CASSYGTRSYEQYF TGTGCCAGCAGTTATGGAACCCGCTCCTACGAGCAGTACTTC